The following is a T cell receptor (beta chain) sequence with its context. Its antigen is undetermined. Each TCR beta library was made by quantitative 5'-RACE that incorporated molecular barcodes. TCRdb called the 5' RACE reads again in MiXCR, with one record for every CDR3 protein. Of about 800,000 distinct CDR3 sequences listed, about an eighth are singletons. The sample originates from a study of CD8 T cells in ankylosing spondylitis. Study-level findings and limits: What appeared characteristic of ankylosing spondylitis blood was a TCR beta motif of about eight highly homologous variants.

V lost 5 bases to trimming and J lost 6 bases, with 13 bases between them. The CDR3 spans 14 residues. CDR1 and CDR2 from the germline V gene are MNHNS and SASEGT. This sequence originates from a male donor with ankylosing spondylitis. J is TRBJ2-2 and V is TRBV6-1; D is undetermined. The specimen was blood, either unsorted or a sorted T cell fraction (not recorded which). The CDR3 DNA sequence: TGTGCCAGCAGTCCACCGCAAGGCCCCGGGGAGCTGTTTTTT. This gives the protein CASSPPQGPGELFF.